These 30 T cell receptor beta chains share one sample of origin, sequenced in a study of T-cell memory formation after mild COVID-19. TCRdb re-called the 5' RACE reads with MiXCR, one entry per CDR3 protein. The data hold some 600,000 distinct CDR3 sequences, with approximately 15% observed a single time. Sequencing input: PBMCs or a T cell subset sorted from them (not recorded which). These receptors all come from an adult woman who had mild COVID-19 (a few samples of this study predate the infection). Cell type and time point are not known.

Details on this clonotype: An end of the junction differs from the germline gene, which may be a read error. The rearrangement joins TRBV5-6 to TRBJ2-3; 8 positions agree with TRBD2. The CDR3 has 15 amino acids. Germline V lookup: CDR1 SGHDT, CDR2 YYEEEE. The CDR3 sequence is CASSSLRTSKDTQYF. The CDR3 DNA is TGTGCCAGCAGCTCCCTTCGGACTAGCAAAGATACGCAGTATTTT. Variable domain in full (rest from reference TRBV5-6 and TRBJ2-3): DAGVTQSPTHLIKTRGQQVTLRCSPKSGHDTVSWYQQALGQGPQFIFQYYEEEERQRGNFPDRFSGHQFPNYSSELNVNALLLGDSALYLCASSSLRTSKDTQYFGPGTRLTVL.

This clonotype was observed a few times. The V gene is TRBV30, the J gene TRBJ2-6; TRBD1 matches at 8 bases. Germline CDR1 and CDR2: GTSNPN and SVGIG (reference sequence). The ends lost 6 bases at V and 0 bases at J; junction bases unmatched: 19. The CDR3 extends over 20 amino acids. The CDR3 nucleotides read TGTGCCTGCCCCAGGGGGCCCATCGTCTTCTCTCTCTCTGGGGCCAACGTCCTGACTTTC. Protein sequence: CACPRGPIVFSLSGANVLTF. The variable domain in full, with the rest retrieved from reference TRBV30 and TRBJ2-6, is SQTIHQWPATLVQPVGSPLSLECTVEGTSNPNLYWYRQAAGRGLQLLFYSVGIGQISSEVPQNLSASRPQDRQFILSSKKLLLSDSGFYLCACPRGPIVFSLSGANVLTFGAGSRLTVL.

The chain recombines TRBV11-2 with TRBJ2-2; TRBD2 might be the D (6 bases). Trimming stripped 1 base from V and 4 bases from J, with 10 bases between. The CDR3 is made up of 15 amino acids. In germline, CDR1 is SGHAT, CDR2 FQNNGV. CDR3 in DNA: TGTGCCAGCAGCTTAGTTCGGAGGGGCACCGGGGAGCTGTTTTTT. Protein product: CASSLVRRGTGELFF.

The rearrangement links TRBV12-3 or TRBV12-4 to TRBJ2-3, with TRBD1 matching over 9 bases. With 5 bases clipped from V and 8 bases from J, the junction kept 5 bases outside the gene matches. The CDR3 is made up of 13 amino acids. The CDR3 sequence: CASSATGGLTQYF. The CDR3 nucleotides are TGTGCCAGCAGTGCAACAGGGGGCCTTACGCAGTATTTT.

This clonotype was seen many times. The chain has TRBV11-3 and TRBJ2-5; possibly TRBD1 or TRBD2 for D (6 bases each). The CDR3 covers 16 residues. Per germline, CDR1 SGHNT and CDR2 YENEEA. V lost 1 base and J 3 bases, leaving 15 bases between the germline ends. The CDR3 protein is CASSLGAGRQEETQYF. CDR3 DNA sequence: TGTGCCAGCAGCTTAGGTGCGGGGAGACAGGAAGAGACCCAGTACTTC.

This clonotype was seen more than once but under ten times. The chain has TRBV12-3 or TRBV12-4 and TRBJ2-3; no reliable D call. V was shortened by 3 bases and J by 0 bases, with 7 bases between the two germline ends. The CDR3 is 14 residues long. CDR3 sequence (DNA): TGTGCCAGCAGTTTCGTGGGTAGCACAGATACGCAGTATTTT. This encodes CASSFVGSTDTQYF.

V is TRBV19 and J is TRBJ2-1, with D possibly being TRBD1 (5 bases). The CDR3 is made up of 14 amino acids. Germline V gene data show CDR1 as LNHDA and CDR2 as SQIVND (reference sequence). Trimming took 2 bases from V and 6 from J, leaving 11 bases between them. The CDR3 DNA reads as TGTGCCAGTAGTATAAAGGGGCGCAGCAATGAGCAGTTCTTC. It encodes CASSIKGRSNEQFF.

This clonotype was recorded a few times. The J gene is TRBJ2-3, the V gene TRBV11-2; 10 nucleotides line up with TRBD2. V trimming: 5 bases; J trimming: 5 bases; junction bases outside the gene matches: 4. The germline V gene encodes CDR1 SGHAT and CDR2 FQNNGV. This CDR3 is 14 amino acids long. CDR3 nucleotides: TGTGCCAGCAGCGAGGGACTAGCGCAAGATACGCAGTATTTT. Protein product: CASSEGLAQDTQYF.

The J gene is TRBJ2-2, the V gene TRBV9; 8 bases match TRBD1. The CDR3 is 15 residues long. The germline CDR1 and CDR2 sequences are SGDLS and YYNGEE. V shed 4 bases, J shed 7 bases, and the junction held 9 bases outside the gene matches. This CDR3 is CASSPLQGAIGELFF. DNA of the CDR3: TGTGCCAGCAGCCCGTTGCAGGGGGCGATCGGGGAGCTGTTTTTT.

The table lists this clonotype with a count of one. V is TRBV12-3 or TRBV12-4 and J is TRBJ2-3; D remains unclear. The CDR3 is 13 amino acids. The V end lost 7 bases, the J end lost 3 bases, and 11 bases lay between the germline ends. The CDR3 region has the DNA TGTGCCAGCACTCAGAGAAGGACAGATACGCAGTATTTT. Translated: CASTQRRTDTQYF.

The sample holds a few counts of this clonotype. This sequence joins TRBV12-3 or TRBV12-4 and TRBJ1-1, with TRBD1 matching over 7 bases. The CDR3 has 13 residues. The ends lost 7 bases at V and 3 bases at J; junction bases unmatched: 5. The CDR3 DNA sequence: TGTGCCAGCACTTCGACAGGGTACACTGAAGCTTTCTTT. Translation gives CASTSTGYTEAFF.

This clonotype showed up just a few times. The chain joins TRBV9 to TRBJ2-5, with 10 bases lining up with TRBD2. The CDR3 is made up of 14 amino acids. V dropped 3 bases and J dropped 3; count of bases not matched to a gene: 2. The germline V gene has CDR1 SGDLS and CDR2 YYNGEE. This CDR3 is CASSASGGEETQYF. The CDR3 DNA reads as TGTGCCAGCAGCGCGAGCGGGGGGGAAGAGACCCAGTACTTC. The complete variable domain, with remaining parts taken from reference TRBV9 and TRBJ2-5, reads DSGVTQTPKHLITATGQRVTLRCSPRSGDLSVYWYQQSLDQGLQFLIQYYNGEERAKGNILERFSAQQFPDLHSELNLSSLELGDSALYFCASSASGGEETQYFGPGTRLLVL.

V usage is TRBV5-1 and J usage is TRBJ2-5; possible D gene TRBD1, 5 bases. Germline V gene data show CDR1 as SGHRS and CDR2 as YFSETQ. CDR3 length: 13 amino acids. Between the trimmed V and J ends, which lost 1 base and 3 bases, there was a span of 7 bases. CDR3 region: CASSLTGKETQYF. CDR3 nucleotides: TGCGCCAGCAGCTTGACAGGAAAAGAGACCCAGTACTTC. The entire variable domain, with the rest obtained from reference TRBV5-1 and TRBJ2-5, is as follows: KAGVTQTPRYLIKTRGQQVTLSCSPISGHRSVSWYQQTPGQGLQFLFEYFSETQRNKGNFPGRFSGRQFSNSRSEMNVSTLELGDSALYLCASSLTGKETQYFGPGTRLLVL.

The chain employs TRBV10-3 and TRBJ2-1, with 10 bases identical to TRBD2. Losses at the gene ends were 4 bases for V and 1 base for J; bases not matched to a gene: 4. In germline, CDR1 is ENHRY, CDR2 SYGVKD. The CDR3 is made up of 16 amino acids. The CDR3 here is CAISASGGLSYNEQFF. The CDR3 DNA sequence: TGTGCCATCAGTGCTAGCGGGGGACTATCCTACAATGAGCAGTTCTTC.

The J gene is TRBJ2-1, the V gene TRBV30, with a tentative D call TRBD2 (6 bases). CDR1 is GTSNPN and CDR2 is SVGIG in the germline V gene (reference sequence). Trimming stripped 4 bases from V and 9 bases from J, with 13 bases between. The CDR3 totals 12 residues. DNA of the CDR3: TGTGCCTGGATCTCAGCGGGTCGTGAGCAGTTCTTC. Its translation: CAWISAGREQFF.

The table lists this clonotype with a few counts. The chain combines TRBV30 with TRBJ1-1; TRBD1 might be the D (5 bases). V was cut by 4 bases and J by 4 bases, with 13 bases left in between. The CDR3 consists of 13 residues. Germline values: CDR1 GTSNPN, CDR2 SVGIG (reference sequence). The CDR3 coding sequence is TGTGCCTGGAACTACGGGGGGGGCACTGAAGCTTTCTTT. It codes for CAWNYGGGTEAFF. Full variable domain (outside the CDR3, taken from reference TRBV30 and TRBJ1-1): SQTIHQWPATLVQPVGSPLSLECTVEGTSNPNLYWYRQAAGRGLQLLFYSVGIGQISSEVPQNLSASRPQDRQFILSSKKLLLSDSGFYLCAWNYGGGTEAFFGQGTRLTVV.

In this sample, this clonotype turned up a few times. The rearrangement uses TRBV7-2 and TRBJ1-2, with 8 bases that match TRBD1. Trimming removed 3 bases from V and 5 bases from J; junction bases left unmatched: 11. Germline V gene sequence: CDR1 SGHTA, CDR2 FQGNSA. The CDR3 is 16 amino acids. For the CDR3, the DNA is TGTGCCAGCAGCTTCACAGGGGGGGTCTTTAAGTATGGCTACACCTTC. It yields the protein CASSFTGGVFKYGYTF.

This clonotype showed up just a few times. The rearrangement joins TRBV4-1 to TRBJ2-6; D uncertain. Germline CDR1 MGHRA, CDR2 YSYEKL. This CDR3 has 16 residues. Trimming cost V 0 bases and J 2 bases, with 8 bases left between them. The CDR3 coding sequence is TGCGCCAGCAGCCAAGAAGGCCGTGCTGGGGCCAACGTCCTGACTTTC. Its translation is CASSQEGRAGANVLTF.

The genes are TRBV4-3 and TRBJ1-1, with no clear D. V shed 0 bases and J shed 8 bases, with 16 bases lying between them. The germline V gene encodes CDR1 LGHNA and CDR2 YSLEER. The CDR3 totals 15 residues. The CDR3 DNA reads TGCGCCAGCAGCCAAGATCGGACTCCCATGAGCGAAGCTTTCTTT. This gives the protein CASSQDRTPMSEAFF.

This clonotype came up a few times. The chain has TRBV7-9 and TRBJ2-3; 8 bases fit TRBD2. Losses at the gene ends were 11 bases for V and 3 bases for J; bases not matched to a gene: 13. The CDR3 runs to 15 residues. Germline V gives CDR1 SEHNR, CDR2 FQNEAQ (reference sequence). In nucleotides, the CDR3 is TGTGCCTTAGGGGGGGCTAGCGGGCTGACAGATACGCAGTATTTT. It specifies CALGGASGLTDTQYF. Filled out from reference TRBV7-9 and TRBJ2-3, the complete variable domain reads DTGVSQNPRHKITKRGQNVTFRCDPISEHNRLYWYRQTLGQGPEFLTYFQNEAQLEKSRLLSDRFSAERPKGSFSTLEIQRTEQGDSAMYLCALGGASGLTDTQYFGPGTRLTVL.

This clonotype was observed a few times. The chain links TRBV10-3 to TRBJ2-1, with TRBD2 identical over 7 bases. Germline V CDR1 and CDR2: ENHRY, SYGVKD. Unmatched junction bases numbered 10, after V lost 11 bases and J lost 0 bases. This CDR3 is 15 amino acids long. This chain's CDR3 is CASNSGQSSYNEQFF. The CDR3 DNA is TGTGCCTCGAATAGCGGGCAGAGCTCCTACAATGAGCAGTTCTTC.

This clonotype was counted a few times. The gene calls are TRBV7-3 and TRBJ2-1, with 9 bases fitting TRBD2. The CDR3 has 16 residues. V lost 1 base and J lost 4; bases outside the gene matches: 5. Germline CDR1 and CDR2: SGHTA and FQGTGA. The CDR3 DNA sequence: TGTGCCAGCAGCTTAAGCCCGGGACTAGCATACAATGAGCAGTTCTTC. Its protein is CASSLSPGLAYNEQFF.

The chain joins TRBV12-3 or TRBV12-4 to TRBJ2-2; 9 bases map to TRBD1. With V trimmed by 4 bases and J by 4 bases, 4 bases remained unmatched. The CDR3 sequence is 15 residues long. The CDR3 is CASSSGGQGTGELFF. CDR3 nucleotides: TGTGCCAGCAGTTCGGGGGGACAGGGCACCGGGGAGCTGTTTTTT.

This clonotype was seen only a few times. CDR3 nucleotide sequence: TGCGCCAGCAGAACAGGGGCAAACACTGAAGCTTTCTTT. Translated, it gives CASRTGANTEAFF. The V and J genes are TRBV5-1 and TRBJ1-1, with 7 positions matching TRBD1. V lost 5 bases, J lost 2 bases, and 3 bases stayed unmatched. Germline assignment: CDR1 SGHRS and CDR2 YFSETQ. This CDR3 contains 13 residues.

This clonotype was found a few times. The chain joins TRBV28 to TRBJ2-1; TRBD2 is a possible D gene (5 bases). V shed 7 bases and J shed 9 bases, with 16 bases lying between them. The CDR3 is made up of 13 amino acids. The V gene's germline CDR1 is MDHEN and CDR2 SYDVKM. The CDR3 DNA reads as TGTGCCAGCACCCTCGGGGTGTGGAGTGAGCAGTTCTTC. Its translation: CASTLGVWSEQFF.

This chain links TRBV15 with TRBJ1-1, with TRBD1 as a possible D gene (5 bases). Germline V gene data show CDR1 as LNHNV and CDR2 as YYDKDF (reference sequence). This CDR3 is 18 amino acids long. V was pared by 0 bases and J by 5 bases, with 22 bases between. In DNA form, the CDR3 reads TGTGCCACCAGCAGAGAAAACGGTATTCGGGGGAGACAAACTGAAGCTTTCTTT. As protein: CATSRENGIRGRQTEAFF.

The J gene is TRBJ2-1, the V gene TRBV2, with a possible D match to TRBD2 (7 bases). The ends were cut back, 8 bases at V and 7 bases at J, with 27 bases in the middle. This CDR3 has 17 amino acids. Germline lookup yields CDR1 SNHLY and CDR2 FYNNEI. In nucleotides, the CDR3 is TGTGCCAGCGGGGCCAGTGGCGGGGGCCGTTTTAAAAATGAGCAGTTCTTC. This gives the protein CASGASGGGRFKNEQFF.

The chain couples TRBV5-1 to TRBJ2-5; 7 bases fit TRBD2. Germline V gives CDR1 SGHRS, CDR2 YFSETQ. J lost 5 bases, V lost 4 bases, and 14 bases had no gene match. There are 16 residues in the CDR3. The CDR3 region has the DNA TGCGCCAGCAGCCCATTCGGCGGACTAGTCGCGGAGACCCAGTACTTC. It specifies CASSPFGGLVAETQYF.

This clonotype was observed a handful of times. V is TRBV15 and J is TRBJ2-3; D is possibly TRBD2 (6 bases). This CDR3 comprises 14 residues. Germline values: CDR1 LNHNV, CDR2 YYDKDF (reference sequence). V was trimmed by 4 bases and J by 2 bases, leaving 10 bases between them. Written as DNA, the CDR3 is TGTGCCACCAGCATGGGGGGATACACAGATACGCAGTATTTT. This codes for CATSMGGYTDTQYF. The entire variable domain, with the rest obtained from reference TRBV15 and TRBJ2-3, is as follows: DAMVIQNPRYQVTQFGKPVTLSCSQTLNHNVMYWYQQKSSQAPKLLFHYYDKDFNNEADTPDNFQSRRPNTSFCFLDIRSPGLGDTAMYLCATSMGGYTDTQYFGPGTRLTVL.

This clonotype was counted between two and nine times. The chain is built from TRBV7-9 and TRBJ2-7, with TRBD1 matching over 8 bases. This CDR3 is built from 14 residues. Germline V gene sequence: CDR1 SEHNR, CDR2 FQNEAQ (reference sequence). Trimming cost V 3 bases and J 3 bases; bases outside gene matches: 4. CDR3: CASSFAGGGYEQYF. In nucleotides, the CDR3 is TGTGCCAGCAGCTTTGCAGGGGGCGGCTACGAGCAGTACTTC.